This is a list of T cell receptor beta chains from one sample in a study of regulatory and conventional T cells in RAG deficiency. Here immunoSEQ multiplex PCR was the method, and the copy in TCRdb shows in-frame clones only, minus some. This repertoire shows 9,500 to 15,000 clones, approximately 93% found once; its top ten account for about 1.3%. A further study also used this sample, focusing on regulatory T cells.

The sample consisted of CD127- CD25+ CD4+ Tregs sorted from blood. All receptors come from a human donor in good health. Both conserved end residues are part of each CDR3. The D gene is left open where the match is weak. Some rows mark clone size as missing; the rest say once, few, many or name a class of expanded clone.

d_call j_call clone_size v_call cdr3_aa cdr3_nt
. TRBJ2-7 . TRBV5-1 CASSFGARGNEQYF TGCGCCAGCAGCTTTGGGGCCCGGGGGAACGAGCAGTACTTC
TRBD2 TRBJ2-3 . TRBV11-1 CASSFSKTSGVSDTQYF TGTGCCAGCAGCTTTTCCAAGACTAGCGGGGTGTCAGATACGCAGTATTTT
. TRBJ1-5 . TRBV19 CASSIDRYSNQPQHF TGTGCCAGTAGTATCGACAGGTATAGCAATCAGCCCCAGCATTTT
TRBD1 TRBJ2-4 . TRBV6-1 CASSQQGPLADIQYF TGTGCCAGCAGTCAACAGGGGCCGCTTGCGGACATTCAGTACTTC
. TRBJ2-7 . TRBV6-1 CASNPRRGSYEQYF TGTGCCAGCAATCCCAGGAGGGGATCCTACGAGCAGTACTTC
. TRBJ2-7 . TRBV27 CASSLLPGRSYEQYF TGTGCCAGCAGTTTATTACCAGGGCGCTCCTACGAGCAGTACTTC
. TRBJ2-2 . TRBV11-1 CASSFGGVIDTGELFF TGTGCCAGCAGCTTCGGAGGGGTTATAGACACCGGGGAGCTGTTTTTT
. TRBJ1-2 . TRBV12-5 CASAATGLGYYGYTF TGTGCTAGTGCCGCGACCGGGTTGGGTTACTATGGCTACACCTTC
TRBD1 TRBJ1-5 . TRBV5-1 CASSKGTGNQPQHF TGCGCCAGCAGCAAAGGGACAGGCAATCAGCCCCAGCATTTT
TRBD2 TRBJ2-5 . TRBV19 CASSIQLAGIQETQYF TGTGCCAGTAGTATTCAACTAGCGGGGATCCAAGAGACCCAGTACTTC
. TRBJ1-5 . TRBV18 CASSPGGMGQPQHF TGTGCCAGCTCACCAGGGGGGATGGGGCAGCCCCAGCATTTT
. TRBJ1-2 . TRBV9 CASSPFQQGGGYGYTF TGTGCCAGCAGCCCATTCCAACAGGGCGGTGGCTATGGCTACACCTTC
. TRBJ1-6 once TRBV5-6 CASSFGQVYNSPLHF TGTGCCAGCAGCTTTGGGCAGGTTTATAATTCACCCCTCCACTTT
. TRBJ1-2 . TRBV29-1 CSVFPDSYGYTF TGCAGCGTCTTCCCTGACAGCTATGGCTACACCTTC
. TRBJ1-1 . TRBV6-1 CASRPFLGGGTEAFF TGTGCCAGCAGGCCCTTTTTGGGGGGAGGGACTGAAGCTTTCTTT
TRBD1 TRBJ2-6 . TRBV19 CASSIGQGIRSGANVLTF TGTGCCAGTAGTATTGGACAGGGGATTCGATCAGGGGCCAACGTCCTGACTTTC
. TRBJ1-6 . TRBV7-9 CASSPLTGGASPLHF TGTGCCAGCAGCCCACTAACGGGGGGCGCTTCCCCCCTCCACTTT
. TRBJ1-2 . TRBV25-1 CASSAYRNYGYTF TGTGCCAGCAGTGCCTACAGAAACTATGGCTACACCTTC
. TRBJ2-7 . TRBV5-1 CASSLGGPYEQYF TGCGCCAGCAGCTTGGGGGGCCCCTACGAGCAGTACTTC
. TRBJ1-3 . TRBV5-1 CASSLHSSGNTIYF TGCGCCAGCAGCTTGCACAGCTCTGGAAACACCATATATTTT
. TRBJ2-2 . TRBV7-3 CASSPQLASTGELFF TGTGCCAGCAGCCCCCAACTAGCTTCCACCGGGGAGCTGTTTTTT
. TRBJ2-6 . TRBV9 CASSARDRMSSGANVLTF TGTGCCAGCAGCGCAAGAGATAGAATGTCCTCTGGGGCCAACGTCCTGACTTTC
. TRBJ1-2 . TRBV7-9 CASSLDRVDGYTF TGTGCCAGCAGCTTAGACAGGGTCGATGGCTACACCTTC
. TRBJ1-2 few TRBV6-5 CASSYSTDNYGYTF TGTGCCAGCAGTTACTCGACAGATAACTATGGCTACACCTTC
. TRBJ1-5 . TRBV7-3 CASSRELQPQHF TGTGCCAGCAGCCGAGAACTACAGCCCCAGCATTTT
TRBD1 TRBJ1-2 . TRBV7-9 CASSAPLQGTYGYTF TGTGCCAGCAGCGCGCCCCTACAGGGGACCTATGGCTACACCTTC
. TRBJ1-1 . TRBV11-2 CASSLARGHEAFF TGTGCCAGCAGCCTCGCCCGGGGACACGAAGCTTTCTTT
. TRBJ1-6 . TRBV19 CASSLPGYLGYDSPLHF TGTGCCAGTAGTCTTCCAGGGTACCTAGGATATGATTCACCCCTCCACTTT
TRBD1 TRBJ1-1 once TRBV6-4 CASGALGQGSNTEAFF TGTGCCAGCGGAGCATTGGGACAGGGGTCGAACACTGAAGCTTTCTTT
. TRBJ1-5 . TRBV4-1 CASSPAGRGQPQHF TGCGCCAGCAGCCCTGCCGGGAGGGGTCAGCCCCAGCATTTT
. TRBJ1-2 . TRBV9 CASSVDSWGYTF TGTGCCAGCAGCGTAGACTCTTGGGGCTACACCTTC
TRBD1 TRBJ2-1 . TRBV15 CATSRGDRKNEQFF TGTGCCACCAGCAGAGGGGACAGGAAAAATGAGCAGTTCTTC
TRBD1 TRBJ1-3 . TRBV7-3 CASSLTSRTGQGNTIYF TGTGCCAGCAGCTTAACGTCCCGGACAGGGCAAGGAAACACCATATATTTT
TRBD1 TRBJ1-5 . TRBV6-5 CASGLRTGHQPQHF TGTGCCAGCGGACTTCGGACAGGGCATCAGCCCCAGCATTTT
. TRBJ2-1 . TRBV4-1 CASSHPSPMSSYNEQFF TGCGCCAGCAGCCACCCTAGTCCTATGAGCTCCTACAATGAGCAGTTCTTC
. TRBJ1-5 . TRBV5-8 CASSFRQTSNQPQHF TGTGCCAGCAGCTTTCGACAGACTAGCAATCAGCCCCAGCATTTT
. TRBJ1-6 . TRBV9 CASSPSEGVHSPLHF TGTGCCAGCAGCCCCAGTGAGGGGGTTCATTCACCCCTCCACTTT
TRBD1 TRBJ1-4 . TRBV2 CASGGTGREKLFF TGTGCGAGTGGAGGGACAGGGCGCGAAAAACTGTTTTTT
. TRBJ1-3 . TRBV4-1 CASSQADRLSGNTIYF TGCGCCAGCAGCCAGGCAGACAGGCTCTCTGGAAACACCATATATTTT
. TRBJ2-7 . TRBV21-1 CASSKSAKQRRFYEQYF TGTGCCAGCAGCAAATCGGCTAAACAGAGGAGGTTCTACGAGCAGTACTTC
TRBD2 TRBJ2-2 . TRBV5-1 CASSRVRTSGGAGGELFF TGCGCCAGCAGCAGGGTCCGGACTAGCGGGGGGGCCGGCGGGGAGCTGTTTTTT
. TRBJ2-7 . TRBV9 CASSQSGASYEQYF TGTGCCAGCAGCCAGAGTGGGGCCTCCTACGAGCAGTACTTC
TRBD1 TRBJ1-5 . TRBV11-2 CASSRGGTGGQPQHF TGTGCCAGCAGTCGCGGCGGTACAGGGGGACAGCCCCAGCATTTT
. TRBJ2-6 . TRBV5-1 CASSPSGSGANVLTF TGCGCCAGCAGCCCGAGCGGCTCTGGGGCCAACGTCCTGACTTTC
. TRBJ2-1 . TRBV18 CASSPGHTEQFF TGTGCCAGCTCACCGGGGCACACTGAGCAGTTCTTC
TRBD2 TRBJ2-3 . TRBV5-1 CASSLGLAGGLDTQYF TGCGCCAGCAGCTTGGGGCTAGCGGGGGGGCTGGATACGCAGTATTTT
TRBD1 TRBJ2-3 once TRBV14 CASSWGQVTWGTDTQYF TGTGCCAGCAGCTGGGGACAGGTGACATGGGGCACAGATACGCAGTATTTT
. TRBJ2-2 . TRBV10-2 CASSRTNTGELFF TGCGCCAGCAGCCGTACGAACACCGGGGAGCTGTTTTTT
. TRBJ2-5 . TRBV5-1 CASSRLGQETQYF TGCGCCAGCTCCAGACTTGGCCAAGAGACCCAGTACTTC
. TRBJ2-7 . TRBV7-8 CASSPQGLVVYEQYF TGTGCCAGCAGCCCACAGGGTTTAGTCGTCTACGAGCAGTACTTC
. TRBJ2-5 . TRBV15 CATSTGLRETQYF TGTGCCACCAGCACAGGACTACGGGAGACCCAGTACTTC
. TRBJ1-2 . TRBV2 CASRSVNYGYTF TGTGCCAGCAGATCTGTCAACTATGGCTACACCTTC
TRBD1 TRBJ1-1 once TRBV5-1 CASSYGQGAFTEAFF TGCGCCAGCAGCTACGGACAGGGGGCTTTCACTGAAGCTTTCTTT
. TRBJ1-1 . TRBV4-1 CASSRWGTSNTEAFF TGCGCCAGCAGCAGATGGGGGACATCGAACACTGAAGCTTTCTTT
. TRBJ2-7 . TRBV20-1 CSASPDYEQYF TGCAGTGCTAGTCCAGACTACGAGCAGTACTTC